Included here is one T cell receptor (beta chain) sequence, with context. Its antigen is undetermined. Germline V gives CDR1 MNHEY, CDR2 SVGEGT. Trimming cost V 6 bases and J 4 bases, with 18 bases left between them. The CDR3 spans 15 residues. Combining a sample-barcoded 5' primer with a J-beta primer mix, a second PCR ran for about 6 to 12 cycles. Every sample returned 2.5 million or more CDR3-containing paired-end reads. TCRdb analysed the 5' RACE reads with MiXCR anew, one entry per CDR3 protein. The table lists hundreds of thousands of distinct CDR3 sequences, 29% of them singletons. The sample is drawn from a study of blood T cells in healthy people across ages. As for the study in general: About one barcoded beta molecule per two T cells was captured by template switching. Whole-study findings and limits: Diversity of TCR beta correlated strongly with naive T cell percentage.

Sequenced: blood. The V and J genes are TRBV6-2 or TRBV6-3 and TRBJ2-5, with D maybe TRBD1 (6 bases). The sequence derives from a woman aged 80 or over in good health. CDR3 sequence: CASRHTHRVVETQYF. The CDR3 DNA follows: TGTGCCAGCAGACACACCCACAGGGTCGTAGAGACCCAGTACTTC.